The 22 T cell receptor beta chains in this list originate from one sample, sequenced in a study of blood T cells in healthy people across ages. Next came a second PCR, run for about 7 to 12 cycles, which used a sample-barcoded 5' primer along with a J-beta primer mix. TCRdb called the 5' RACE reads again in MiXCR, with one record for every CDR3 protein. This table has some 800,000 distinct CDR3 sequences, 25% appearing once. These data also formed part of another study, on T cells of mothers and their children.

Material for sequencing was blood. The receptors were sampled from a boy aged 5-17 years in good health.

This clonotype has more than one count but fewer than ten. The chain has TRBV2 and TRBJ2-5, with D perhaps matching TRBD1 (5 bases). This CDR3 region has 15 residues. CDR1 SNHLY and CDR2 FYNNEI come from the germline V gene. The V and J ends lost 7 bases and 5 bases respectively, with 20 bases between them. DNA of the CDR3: TGTGCCAGCACGGCGGCGCCAGGGATGGGGGAGACCCAGTACTTC. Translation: CASTAAPGMGETQYF.

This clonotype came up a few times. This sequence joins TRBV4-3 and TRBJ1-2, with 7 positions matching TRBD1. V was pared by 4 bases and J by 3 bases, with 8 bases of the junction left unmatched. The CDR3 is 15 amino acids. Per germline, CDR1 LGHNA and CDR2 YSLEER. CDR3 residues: CASSRRGQDHYGYTF. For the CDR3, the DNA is TGCGCCAGCAGCCGAAGGGGGCAGGACCACTATGGCTACACCTTC.

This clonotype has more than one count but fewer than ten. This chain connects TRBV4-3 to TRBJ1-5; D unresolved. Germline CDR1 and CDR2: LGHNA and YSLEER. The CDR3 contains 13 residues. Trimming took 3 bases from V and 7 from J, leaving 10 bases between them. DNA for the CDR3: TGCGCCAGCAGCCACGGTGTGGGACAGCCCCAGCATTTT. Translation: CASSHGVGQPQHF.

Here the CDR3 reads CSVLTQSYEQYF. The CDR3 coding sequence is TGCAGCGTTCTGACACAATCCTACGAGCAGTACTTC. The chain links TRBV29-1 to TRBJ2-5; D ambiguous. The J call may not be correct, given that the DNA end is closer to TRBJ2-7. The CDR3 has 12 residues. CDR1 is SQVTM, CDR2 ANQGSEA, per germline.

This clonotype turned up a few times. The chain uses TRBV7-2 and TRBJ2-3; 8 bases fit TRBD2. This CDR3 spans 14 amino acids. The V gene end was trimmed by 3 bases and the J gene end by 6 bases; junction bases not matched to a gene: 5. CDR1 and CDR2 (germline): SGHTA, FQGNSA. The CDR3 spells CASSFGGGRDTQYF. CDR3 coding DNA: TGTGCCAGCAGCTTCGGGGGGGGCCGCGATACGCAGTATTTT.

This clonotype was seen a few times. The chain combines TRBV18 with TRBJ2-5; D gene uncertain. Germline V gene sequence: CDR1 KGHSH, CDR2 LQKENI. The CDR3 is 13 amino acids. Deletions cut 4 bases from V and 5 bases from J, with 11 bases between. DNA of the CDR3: TGTGCCAGCTCACTCTTTGGCAGCGAGACCCAGTACTTC. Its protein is CASSLFGSETQYF.

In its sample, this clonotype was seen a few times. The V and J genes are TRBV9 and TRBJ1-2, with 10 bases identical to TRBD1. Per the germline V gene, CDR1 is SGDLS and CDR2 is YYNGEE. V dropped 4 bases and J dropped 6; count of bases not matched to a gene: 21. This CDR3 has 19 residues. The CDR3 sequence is CASSLSRQDPTGGGDGYTF. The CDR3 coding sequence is TGTGCCAGCAGCTTATCCAGACAAGACCCGACAGGGGGCGGAGATGGCTACACCTTC.

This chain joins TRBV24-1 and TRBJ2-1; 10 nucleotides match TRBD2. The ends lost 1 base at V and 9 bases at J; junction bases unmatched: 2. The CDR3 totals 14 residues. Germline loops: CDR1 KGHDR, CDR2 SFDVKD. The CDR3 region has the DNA TGTGCCACCAGTGATTTAGCGGGGGGGTTTGAGCAGTTCTTC. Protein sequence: CATSDLAGGFEQFF.

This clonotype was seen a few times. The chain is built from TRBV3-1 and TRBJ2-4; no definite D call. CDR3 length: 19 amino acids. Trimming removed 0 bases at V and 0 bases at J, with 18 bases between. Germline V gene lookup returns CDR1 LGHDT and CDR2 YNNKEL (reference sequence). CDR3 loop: CASSQERPNRHLAKNIQYF. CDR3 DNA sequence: TGTGCCAGCAGCCAAGAACGGCCGAATAGACATTTAGCCAAAAACATTCAGTACTTC.

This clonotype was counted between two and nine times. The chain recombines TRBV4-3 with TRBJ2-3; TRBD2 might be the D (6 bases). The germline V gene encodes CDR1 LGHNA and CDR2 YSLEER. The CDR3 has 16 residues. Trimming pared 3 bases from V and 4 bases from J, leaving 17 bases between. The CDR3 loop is CASSHFSGSRPDTQYF. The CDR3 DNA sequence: TGCGCCAGCAGCCACTTCTCCGGGAGCCGACCAGATACGCAGTATTTT.

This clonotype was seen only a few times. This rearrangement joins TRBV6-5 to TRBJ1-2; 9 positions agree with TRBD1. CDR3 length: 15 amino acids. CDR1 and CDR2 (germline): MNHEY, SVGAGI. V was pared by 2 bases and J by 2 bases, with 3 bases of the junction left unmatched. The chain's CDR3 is CASSYDGTGNYGYTF. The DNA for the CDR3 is TGTGCCAGCAGTTACGACGGGACAGGGAACTATGGCTACACCTTC.

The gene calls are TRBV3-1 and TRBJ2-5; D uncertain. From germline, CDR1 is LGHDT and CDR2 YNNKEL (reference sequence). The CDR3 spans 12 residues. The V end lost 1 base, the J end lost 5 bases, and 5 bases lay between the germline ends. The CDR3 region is CASSQVYETQYF. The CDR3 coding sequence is TGTGCCAGCAGCCAAGTTTACGAGACCCAGTACTTC.

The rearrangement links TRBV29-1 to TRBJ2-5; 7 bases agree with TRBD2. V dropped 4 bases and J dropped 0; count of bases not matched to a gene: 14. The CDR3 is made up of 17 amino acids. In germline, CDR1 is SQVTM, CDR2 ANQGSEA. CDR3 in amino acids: CSVVRERTSTDQETQYF. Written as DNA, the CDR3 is TGCAGCGTTGTGCGGGAGAGGACGTCCACGGACCAAGAGACCCAGTACTTC.

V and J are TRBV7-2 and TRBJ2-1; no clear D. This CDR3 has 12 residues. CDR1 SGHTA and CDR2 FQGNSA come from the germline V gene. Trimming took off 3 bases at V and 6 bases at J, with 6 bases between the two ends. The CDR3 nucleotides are TGTGCCAGCAGCTTTATCTTCAATGAGCAGTTCTTC. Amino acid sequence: CASSFIFNEQFF.

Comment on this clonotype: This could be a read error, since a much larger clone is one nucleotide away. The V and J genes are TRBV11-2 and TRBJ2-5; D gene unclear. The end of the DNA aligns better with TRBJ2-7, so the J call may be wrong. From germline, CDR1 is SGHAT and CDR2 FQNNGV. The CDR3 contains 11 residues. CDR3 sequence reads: CASSLICEQYF. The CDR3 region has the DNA TGTGCCAGCAGCTTAATCTGCGAGCAGTACTTC.

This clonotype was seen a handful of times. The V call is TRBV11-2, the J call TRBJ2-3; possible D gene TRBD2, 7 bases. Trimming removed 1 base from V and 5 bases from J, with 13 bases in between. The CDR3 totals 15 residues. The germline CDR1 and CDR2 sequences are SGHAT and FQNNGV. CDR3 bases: TGTGCCAGCAGCTTAGGGGGGGGCGTCGTAGATACGCAGTATTTT. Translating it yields CASSLGGGVVDTQYF.

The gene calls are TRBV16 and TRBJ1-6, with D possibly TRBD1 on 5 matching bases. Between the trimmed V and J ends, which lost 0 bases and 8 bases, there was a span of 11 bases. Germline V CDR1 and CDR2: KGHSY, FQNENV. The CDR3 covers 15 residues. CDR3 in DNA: TGTGCCAGCAGCCAATCGGGCGGGACGGATTCACCCCTCCACTTT. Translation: CASSQSGGTDSPLHF. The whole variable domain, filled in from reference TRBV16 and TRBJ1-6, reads GEEVAQTPKHLVRGEGQKAKLYCAPIKGHSYVFWYQQVLKNEFKFLISFQNENVFDETGMPKERFSAKCLPNSPCSLEIQATKLEDSAVYFCASSQSGGTDSPLHFGNGTRLTVT.

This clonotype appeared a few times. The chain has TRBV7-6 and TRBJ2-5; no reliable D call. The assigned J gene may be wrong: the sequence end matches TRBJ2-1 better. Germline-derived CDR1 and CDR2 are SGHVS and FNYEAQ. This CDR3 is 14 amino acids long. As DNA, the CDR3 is TGTGCCAGCAGCTTAGCGTATTCTCCCAATGAGCAGTTCTTC. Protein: CASSLAYSPNEQFF.

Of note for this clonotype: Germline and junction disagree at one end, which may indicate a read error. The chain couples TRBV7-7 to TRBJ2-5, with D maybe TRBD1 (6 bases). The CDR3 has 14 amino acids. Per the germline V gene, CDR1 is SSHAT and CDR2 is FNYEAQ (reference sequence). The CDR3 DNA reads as TGTGCTAGCAGCCTACTGGACAGTAAAGAGACCCAGTACTTC. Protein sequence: CASSLLDSKETQYF.

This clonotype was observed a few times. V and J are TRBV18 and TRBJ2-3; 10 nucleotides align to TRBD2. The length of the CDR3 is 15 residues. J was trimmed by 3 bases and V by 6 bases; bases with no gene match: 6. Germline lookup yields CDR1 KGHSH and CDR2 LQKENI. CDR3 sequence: CASSPAGGPTDTQYF. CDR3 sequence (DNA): TGTGCCAGCTCCCCAGCGGGAGGGCCGACAGATACGCAGTATTTT.

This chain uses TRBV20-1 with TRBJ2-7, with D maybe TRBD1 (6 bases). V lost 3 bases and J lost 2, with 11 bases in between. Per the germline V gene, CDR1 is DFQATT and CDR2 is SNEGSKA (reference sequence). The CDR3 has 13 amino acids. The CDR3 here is CSASRDRPYEQYF. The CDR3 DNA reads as TGCAGTGCTAGCCGCGACAGGCCCTACGAGCAGTACTTC.

CDR3 region: CAWSVYKGSYNEQFF. The DNA for the CDR3 is TGTGCCTGGAGTGTATATAAGGGGTCCTACAATGAGCAGTTCTTC. The chain recombines TRBV30 with TRBJ2-1; D may be TRBD1 (5 bases). Germline V CDR1 and CDR2: GTSNPN, SVGIG (reference sequence). The CDR3 has 15 amino acids. Trimming shortened V by 0 bases and J by 1 base, and 10 bases separated the two germline ends. Using reference TRBV30 and TRBJ2-1 for the parts outside the CDR3, the full variable domain is SQTIHQWPATLVQPVGSPLSLECTVEGTSNPNLYWYRQAAGRGLQLLFYSVGIGQISSEVPQNLSASRPQDRQFILSSKKLLLSDSGFYLCAWSVYKGSYNEQFFGPGTRLTVL.